The rows below give T cell receptor beta chains drawn from one sample of a study of T cells in Graves' hyperthyroidism and ophthalmopathy. TCRdb re-analysed the multiplex PCR reads in MiXCR, keeping a single row per CDR3 protein. The sample shows about 210,000 distinct CDR3 sequences, about 15% of them seen only once. Sequenced sample: blood. These receptors were collected from a man aged 45-65 years with Graves' hyperthyroidism. Both conserved end residues are part of each CDR3. A D gene is named only where the DNA matches it firmly. Clone size, where shown, is once, few, many, or a class for clones that have expanded.

TGCGCCAGCAGCGTAACAGGAAGTGCTACTAATGAAAAACTGTTTTTT CASSVTGSATNEKLFF NA TRBJ1-4 many TRBV5-1
TGTGCCAGCAGCTTGTGGCAGGGGGCTCGGGAGACCCAGTACTTC CASSLWQGARETQYF TRBD1 TRBJ2-5 many TRBV5-5
TGTGCCAGCAGCTTAACCGGGACAGGGGCCCGGGGTCAGTTCTTC CASSLTGTGARGQFF TRBD1 TRBJ2-1 NA TRBV7-9
TGCGCCGGCAGCCAAGACTCGAACACCGGGGAGCTGTTTTTT CAGSQDSNTGELFF NA TRBJ2-2 once TRBV5-1
TGCGCCAGCAGCTTGGCTAGCGGGAGGGCCGAGGAGACCCAGTACTTC CASSLASGRAEETQYF TRBD2 TRBJ2-5 NA TRBV5-1
TGTGCCAGCAGCGGCTATGAAGAGTCCCAGTACTTC CASSGYEESQYF NA TRBJ2-5 many TRBV2
TGTGCCAGCACTGACCCCGCCGGACAGGGACGCATTCAGTACTTC CASTDPAGQGRIQYF TRBD1 TRBJ2-4 few TRBV6-1
TGTGCCAGCAGCTTAGATCGAAGGACTGAAGCTTTCTTT CASSLDRRTEAFF NA TRBJ1-1 many TRBV11-2
TGCAGCGTCACGGGAGAGGAGACCCAGTACTTC CSVTGEETQYF NA TRBJ2-5 few TRBV29-1
TGTGCCAGCAGTGCTGAGGGCGGGAGTATCGCCGGGGAGCTGTTTTTT CASSAEGGSIAGELFF TRBD2 TRBJ2-2 many TRBV2
TGTGCCAGCAGTTCACCAGCCGTAAACACTGAAGCTTTCTTT CASSSPAVNTEAFF NA TRBJ1-1 NA TRBV12-3/TRBV12-4
TGCGCCAGCAGTGAGTCCCGGGATCAGACCCAGTACTTC CASSESRDQTQYF NA TRBJ2-5 NA TRBV10-1
TGTGCCAGCAGCCCACCTAGCGGGAGGGCGGGTGAGAATGAGCAGTCCTTC CASSPPSGRAGENEQSF TRBD2 TRBJ2-1 once TRBV7-9
TGTGCCAGCAGGCAAGGAACAGCCTATGGCTACACCTTC CASRQGTAYGYTF NA TRBJ1-2 NA TRBV12-3/TRBV12-4
TGTGCCAGCAGCTTATTTCACACGGAGGGCCTATACAATGAGCAGTTCTTC CASSLFHTEGLYNEQFF NA TRBJ2-1 NA TRBV7-3
TGTGCCAGCAGCTTGTGGACTTCTGGGGCCAACGTCCTGACTTTC CASSLWTSGANVLTF NA TRBJ2-6 few TRBV7-9
TGTGCCAGCAGTGCCCCCGGCGGAGGGAACCCCGGGGAGCTGTTTTTT CASSAPGGGNPGELFF NA TRBJ2-2 many TRBV2
TGTGCCAGCAGCATTAGCGGGACCACCTACAATGAGCAGTTCTTC CASSISGTTYNEQFF TRBD2 TRBJ2-1 many TRBV11-1
TGTGCCAGCAGTGCCGGGACTAGCACAGATACGCAGTATTTT CASSAGTSTDTQYF NA TRBJ2-3 many TRBV2
TGTGCCAGCAGCACACAGGGGAACACCGGGGAGCTGTTTTTT CASSTQGNTGELFF NA TRBJ2-2 NA TRBV6-1
TGTGCCAGTAGTATCGACAGGGTTCAGCCCCAGCATTTT CASSIDRVQPQHF TRBD1 TRBJ1-5 NA TRBV19
TGCAGCGTCAACAGGGGAGGCACTGAAGCTTTCTTT CSVNRGGTEAFF TRBD1 TRBJ1-1 many TRBV29-1
TGTGCCAGCAGCCCAACGGGAAACACCATATATTTT CASSPTGNTIYF NA TRBJ1-3 few TRBV3-1
TGCAGTGCTAGAGATCCGCGAAGGGCGATCGACAATGAGCAGTTCTTC CSARDPRRAIDNEQFF NA TRBJ2-1 NA TRBV20-1
TGTGTCAGCAGACTCGCCATCACCGGGGAGCTGTTTTTT CVSRLAITGELFF NA TRBJ2-2 NA TRBV28
TGCGCCAGCAGCCAAGATGTATGGGGGGCCTACGAGCAGTACTTC CASSQDVWGAYEQYF NA TRBJ2-7 many TRBV4-3
TGCGCCAGCAGCCAGGTACCCGTGGCGGGGGAGCTGTTTTTT CASSQVPVAGELFF NA TRBJ2-2 NA TRBV4-1
TGCGCCAGCAGTCGCTTTATCCTGGGCGAAGAGCAGTTCTTC CASSRFILGEEQFF NA TRBJ2-1 many TRBV5-1
TGTGCCAGTAGTATTTCCGGACCCAACTATGGCTACACCTTC CASSISGPNYGYTF NA TRBJ1-2 NA TRBV19
TGTGCCACCAGCAGAGATTGGACAGGGGGCGCGAAAAACACTGAAGCTTTCTTT CATSRDWTGGAKNTEAFF TRBD1 TRBJ1-1 few TRBV15